These 14 T cell receptor beta chains came from one sample sequenced in a study of T cell responses to AZD1222 COVID-19 vaccine. TCRdb's table, derived via immunoSEQ multiplex PCR, lists solely in-frame clones and lacks some. The table has around 100,000 clones, about 88% seen once. This sample comprised peripheral blood, obtained on day 0 of AZD1222 vaccination. The origin of the receptors is an adult in good health.

V gene TRBV21-1 combines with J gene TRBJ1-3. TRBV21-1 is annotated as a pseudogene. This CDR3 contains 17 residues. The CDR3 protein is CASSKHLLFRAGNTIYF. The CDR3 nucleotides read TGTGCCAGCAGCAAACACCTCTTATTCCGTGCTGGAAACACCATATATTTT.

This clone was counted between two and nine times. The genes are TRBV7-9 and TRBJ2-5; unclear D gene. The V gene's germline CDR1 is SEHNR and CDR2 FQNEAQ (reference sequence). The ends were cut back, 1 base at V and 2 bases at J, with 8 bases in the middle. CDR3 length equals 14 residues. Here the CDR3 DNA reads TGTGCCAGCAGCTTAGGGTCGATTCAAGAGACCCAGTACTTC. This codes for CASSLGSIQETQYF.

The rearrangement joins TRBV4-1 to TRBJ1-5; the D gene is possibly TRBD1 (6 bases). The CDR3 consists of 15 residues. Germline V gives CDR1 MGHRA, CDR2 YSYEKL. Trimming stripped 3 bases from V and 6 bases from J, with 15 bases between. The CDR3 coding sequence is TGCGCCAGCAGCCAGGGCAGGGGTTGGCGTCAGCCCCAGCATTTT. Its protein product is CASSQGRGWRQPQHF.

This chain joins TRBV24-1 and TRBJ1-5; weak D call: TRBD1 (5 bases). The CDR3 covers 15 residues. Germline CDR1 and CDR2: KGHDR and SFDVKD. The germline V and J ends were trimmed by 3 bases and 8 bases, with 16 bases remaining between them. The CDR3 reads CATSDNQGGNKPQHF. CDR3 nucleotides: TGTGCCACCAGTGATAATCAGGGTGGAAACAAGCCCCAGCATTTT.

The genes are TRBV6-5 and TRBJ2-7; no clear D gene. The germline V and J ends were trimmed by 8 bases and 0 bases, with 17 bases remaining between them. The germline CDR1 and CDR2 sequences are MNHEY and SVGAGI. The CDR3 totals 15 residues. The CDR3 sequence is CASDKWPTTSYEQYF. CDR3 DNA sequence: TGTGCCAGCGACAAGTGGCCAACCACCTCCTACGAGCAGTACTTC.

The rearrangement uses TRBV11-2 and TRBJ2-1, with D tentatively TRBD1 or TRBD2 (6 bases each). In germline, CDR1 is SGHAT, CDR2 FQNNGV. V lost 3 bases, J lost 6 bases, and 15 bases lay in between. The CDR3 loop spans 15 amino acids. The CDR3 region is CASSFAWGAPNEQFF. The CDR3 DNA reads as TGTGCCAGCAGCTTCGCTTGGGGGGCGCCCAATGAGCAGTTCTTC.

In this sample, this clone turned up once. This chain joins TRBV15 and TRBJ2-7; TRBD2 matches at 7 bases. CDR3 length equals 14 residues. V lost 0 bases and J lost 6; bases outside the gene matches: 5. Germline V lookup: CDR1 LNHNV, CDR2 YYDKDF (reference sequence). CDR3 protein: CATSRDGLVSEQYF. CDR3 in DNA: TGTGCCACCAGCAGAGATGGACTAGTCTCCGAGCAGTACTTC. Full variable domain (outside the CDR3, taken from reference TRBV15 and TRBJ2-7): DAMVIQNPRYQVTQFGKPVTLSCSQTLNHNVMYWYQQKSSQAPKLLFHYYDKDFNNEADTPDNFQSRRPNTSFCFLDIRSPGLGDTAMYLCATSRDGLVSEQYFGPGTRLTVT.

The chain recombines TRBV11-2 with TRBJ1-2; D might be TRBD1 (6 bases). Germline V gene data show CDR1 as SGHAT and CDR2 as FQNNGV. The CDR3 runs to 12 residues. V lost 5 bases, J lost 8 bases, and 12 bases lay in between. The CDR3 DNA is TGTGCCAGCAGCGACAGGCGCCAGGGCTACACCTTC. Translating it yields CASSDRRQGYTF.

The chain recombines TRBV7-2 with TRBJ1-5; D ambiguous. Trimming took 6 bases from V and 6 from J, leaving 18 bases between them. Germline lookup yields CDR1 SGHTA and CDR2 FQGNSA. This CDR3 comprises 15 residues. The CDR3 DNA sequence: TGTGCCAGCAGTTCCTCCCTTTTTGGAGGTCAGCCCCAGCATTTT. Its protein is CASSSSLFGGQPQHF.

The chain couples TRBV27 to TRBJ2-1; 15 bases are shared with TRBD2. The CDR3 runs to 15 residues. V trimming: 7 bases; J trimming: 4 bases; junction bases outside the gene matches: 2. The germline V gene encodes CDR1 MNHEY and CDR2 SMNVEV (reference sequence). The CDR3 region has the DNA TGTGCCAGCAACGGACTAGCGGGGGGGTACAATGAGCAGTTCTTC. Its protein product is CASNGLAGGYNEQFF.

Here the CDR3 reads CAISGGAMAKNIQYF. The CDR3 bases are TGTGCCATCAGTGGGGGGGCCATGGCCAAAAACATTCAGTACTTC. The rearrangement uses TRBV10-3 and TRBJ2-4, with D perhaps given as TRBD1 or TRBD2 (6 bases each). CDR1 is ENHRY and CDR2 is SYGVKD in the germline V gene. V lost 4 bases and J lost 1, with 11 bases in between. The CDR3 loop spans 15 amino acids.

J is TRBJ2-2 and V is TRBV3-1 (or the pseudogene TRBV3-2); D perhaps matches TRBD2 (6 bases). V shed 0 bases and J shed 1 base, with 12 bases lying between them. CDR1 LGHDT and CDR2 YNNKEL come from the germline V gene (reference sequence). The CDR3 is 17 residues long. CDR3 nucleotide sequence: TGTGCCAGCAGCCAAGACATCGGAGGGTTGAACACCGGGGAGCTGTTTTTT. Protein sequence: CASSQDIGGLNTGELFF.

The chain couples TRBV6-5 to TRBJ1-1; no definite D call. Trimming took off 2 bases at V and 0 bases at J, with 13 bases between the two ends. Germline V gene sequence: CDR1 MNHEY, CDR2 SVGAGI. The CDR3 is made up of 16 amino acids. The CDR3 protein is CASSYGSGIVNTEAFF. The CDR3 DNA sequence: TGTGCCAGCAGTTACGGCTCTGGAATAGTGAACACTGAAGCTTTCTTT.

The rearrangement links TRBV30 to TRBJ2-2; perhaps TRBD2 as D (6 bases). Trimming took off 7 bases at V and 1 base at J, with 19 bases between the two ends. Germline-derived CDR1 and CDR2 are GTSNPN and SVGIG (reference sequence). This CDR3 region has 16 residues. The CDR3: CASNTPGGRNTGELFF. The CDR3, as DNA: TGTGCCTCCAACACACCCGGGGGAAGGAACACCGGGGAGCTGTTTTTT.